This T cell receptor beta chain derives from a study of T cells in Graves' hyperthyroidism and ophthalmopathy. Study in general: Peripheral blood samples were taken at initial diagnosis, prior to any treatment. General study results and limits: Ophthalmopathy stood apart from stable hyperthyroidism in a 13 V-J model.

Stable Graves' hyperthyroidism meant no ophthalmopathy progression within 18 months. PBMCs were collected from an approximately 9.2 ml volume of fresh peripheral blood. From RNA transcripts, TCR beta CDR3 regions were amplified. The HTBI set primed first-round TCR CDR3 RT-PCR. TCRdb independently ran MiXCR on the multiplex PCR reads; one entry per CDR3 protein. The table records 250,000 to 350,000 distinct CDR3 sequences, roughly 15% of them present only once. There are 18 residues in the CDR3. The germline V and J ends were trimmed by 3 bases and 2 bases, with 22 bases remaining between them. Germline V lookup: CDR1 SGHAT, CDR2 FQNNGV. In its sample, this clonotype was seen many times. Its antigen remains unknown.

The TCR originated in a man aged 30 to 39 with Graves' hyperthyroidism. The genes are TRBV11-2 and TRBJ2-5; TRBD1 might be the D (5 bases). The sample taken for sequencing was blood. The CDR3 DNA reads TGTGCCAGCAGCTTGCCCCGGAGACAGACGAGCGTACAAGAGACCCAGTACTTC. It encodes CASSLPRRQTSVQETQYF.